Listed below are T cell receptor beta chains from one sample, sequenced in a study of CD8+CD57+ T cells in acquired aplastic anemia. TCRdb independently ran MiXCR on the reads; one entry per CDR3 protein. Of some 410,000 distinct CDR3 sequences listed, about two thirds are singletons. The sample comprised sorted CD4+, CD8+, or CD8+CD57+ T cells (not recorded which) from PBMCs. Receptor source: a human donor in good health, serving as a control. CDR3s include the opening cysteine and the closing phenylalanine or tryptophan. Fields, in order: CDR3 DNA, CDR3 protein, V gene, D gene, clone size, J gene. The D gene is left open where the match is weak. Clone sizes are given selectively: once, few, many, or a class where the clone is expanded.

CDR3 DNA: TGTGCCAGCAGTGGAGAACACACAGATACGCAGTATTTT
CDR3 protein: CASSGEHTDTQYF
V gene: TRBV7-8
D gene: .
clone size: .
J gene: TRBJ2-3

CDR3 DNA: TGTGCCACGTCCCTCGGGACAGGGGGAAATCAGCCCCAGCATTTT
CDR3 protein: CATSLGTGGNQPQHF
V gene: TRBV10-3
D gene: TRBD1
clone size: few
J gene: TRBJ1-5

CDR3 DNA: TGTGCCAGCAGCGAAAATAGCGGGGAGCCCACAGATACGCAGTATTTT
CDR3 protein: CASSENSGEPTDTQYF
V gene: TRBV6-2/TRBV6-3
D gene: TRBD2
clone size: .
J gene: TRBJ2-3

CDR3 DNA: TGCAGCGCAACCGAGGGCACGTTGGATACCCAGCATTTT
CDR3 protein: CSATEGTLDTQHF
V gene: TRBV20-1
D gene: .
clone size: .
J gene: TRBJ1-5

CDR3 DNA: TGCGCCAGCAGCCAAGCCATAAGGGGACAGGGGATTTACAATGAGCAGTTCTTC
CDR3 protein: CASSQAIRGQGIYNEQFF
V gene: TRBV4-1
D gene: TRBD1
clone size: many
J gene: TRBJ2-1

CDR3 DNA: TGTGCCAGCAGCGTGTGGGGAGTAGTGACCCAGCAGTACTTC
CDR3 protein: CASSVWGVVTQQYF
V gene: TRBV7-4
D gene: .
clone size: once
J gene: TRBJ2-7

CDR3 DNA: TGCAGTGCTAGAGAAGGGGGGGCTAGCACAGATACGCAGTATTTT
CDR3 protein: CSAREGGASTDTQYF
V gene: TRBV20-1
D gene: .
clone size: .
J gene: TRBJ2-3

CDR3 DNA: TGTGCCAGCAGCGTGCCGAACTACGAGCAGTACTTC
CDR3 protein: CASSVPNYEQYF
V gene: TRBV13
D gene: .
clone size: once
J gene: TRBJ2-7

CDR3 DNA: .
CDR3 protein: CASSFSPMKLSLDF
V gene: TRBV7-2
D gene: .
clone size: .
J gene: TRBJ1-6

CDR3 DNA: TGTGCCTGGGGCTGTAACACGTACAATGAGCAGTTCTTC
CDR3 protein: CAWGCNTYNEQFF
V gene: TRBV5-6
D gene: .
clone size: .
J gene: TRBJ2-1

CDR3 DNA: TGTGCCAGCAGCTTAGTCGGGTCCACGAACACTGAAGCTTTCTTT
CDR3 protein: CASSLVGSTNTEAFF
V gene: TRBV7-2
D gene: .
clone size: many
J gene: TRBJ1-1

CDR3 DNA: TGTGCCAGCAGCTTGTACAGGGAAGATGGCTACACCTTC
CDR3 protein: CASSLYREDGYTF
V gene: TRBV5-6
D gene: .
clone size: many
J gene: TRBJ1-2

CDR3 DNA: TGTGCCAGCAGCATCTCCGCGGACACTGAAGCTTTCTTT
CDR3 protein: CASSISADTEAFF
V gene: TRBV7-2
D gene: .
clone size: .
J gene: TRBJ1-1

CDR3 DNA: TGTGCCAGCCTTGGACTAGCGGGAGACGAGCAGTACTTC
CDR3 protein: CASLGLAGDEQYF
V gene: TRBV3-1
D gene: TRBD2
clone size: .
J gene: TRBJ2-7

CDR3 DNA: TGTGCCAGCAGCTCCAGTGTCGGGCTTAGGTACAATGAGCAGTTCTTC
CDR3 protein: CASSSSVGLRYNEQFF
V gene: TRBV9
D gene: .
clone size: many
J gene: TRBJ2-1